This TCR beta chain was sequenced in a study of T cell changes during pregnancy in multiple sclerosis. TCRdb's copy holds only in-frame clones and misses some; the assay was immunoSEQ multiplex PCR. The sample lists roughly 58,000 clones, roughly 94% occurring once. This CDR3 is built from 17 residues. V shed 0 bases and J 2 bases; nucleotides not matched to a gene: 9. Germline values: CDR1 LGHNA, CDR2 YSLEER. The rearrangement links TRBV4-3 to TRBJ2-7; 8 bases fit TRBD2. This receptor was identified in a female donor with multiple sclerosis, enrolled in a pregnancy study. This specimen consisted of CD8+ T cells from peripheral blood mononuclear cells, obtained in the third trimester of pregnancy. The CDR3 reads CASSQDRERELTYEQYF. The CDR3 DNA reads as TGCGCCAGCAGCCAAGATCGGGAGCGGGAGCTCACCTACGAGCAGTACTTC.